This paragraph reports one TCR beta chain. A read error may produce the germline difference seen at one junction end. Amplification used 60 Vbeta primers and 13 Jbeta primers. Libraries were prepared by immunoSEQ multiplex PCR; TCRdb keeps only in-frame clonotypes and omits some of them. The sample consists of 150,000 to 160,000 clones, about four fifths of them appearing once. These data come from a study of cytomegalovirus exposure and HLA in healthy donors. The sequence was obtained from a young man in good health and CMV-seronegative. Material: PBMCs.

The CDR3 reads CASSLLTGIVTGANGLTF. CDR3 nucleotide sequence: TGTGCCAGCAGTTTACTAACAGGGATCGTGACTGGGGCCAACGGCCTGACTTTC. The rearrangement uses TRBV27 and TRBJ2-6; TRBD1 is a possible D gene (6 bases). Germline values: CDR1 MNHEY, CDR2 SMNVEV (reference sequence). The CDR3 runs to 18 residues.